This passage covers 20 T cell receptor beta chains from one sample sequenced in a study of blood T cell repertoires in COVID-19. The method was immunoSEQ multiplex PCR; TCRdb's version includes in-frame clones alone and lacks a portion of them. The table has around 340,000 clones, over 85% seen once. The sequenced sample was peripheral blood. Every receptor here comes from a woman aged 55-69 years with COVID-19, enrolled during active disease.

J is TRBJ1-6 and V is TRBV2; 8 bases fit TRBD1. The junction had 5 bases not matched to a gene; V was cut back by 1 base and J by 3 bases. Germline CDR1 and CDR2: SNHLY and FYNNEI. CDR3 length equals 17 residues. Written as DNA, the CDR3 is TGTGCCAGCAGTGAAGGGGGACAGGATTACTATAATTCACCCCTCCACTTT. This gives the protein CASSEGGQDYYNSPLHF. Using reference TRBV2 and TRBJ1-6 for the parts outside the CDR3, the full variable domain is EPEVTQTPSHQVTQMGQEVILRCVPISNHLYFYWYRQILGQKVEFLVSFYNNEISEKSEIFDDQFSVERPDGSNFTLKIRSTKLEDSAMYFCASSEGGQDYYNSPLHFGNGTRLTVT.

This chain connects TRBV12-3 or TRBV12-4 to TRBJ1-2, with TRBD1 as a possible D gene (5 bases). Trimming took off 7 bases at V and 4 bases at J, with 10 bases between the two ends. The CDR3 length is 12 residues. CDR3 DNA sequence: TGTGCCAGCACCGTGGGGGGCTATGGCTACACCTTC. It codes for CASTVGGYGYTF.

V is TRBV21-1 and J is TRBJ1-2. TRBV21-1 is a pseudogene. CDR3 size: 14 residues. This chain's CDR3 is CASSKVRSSYGYTF. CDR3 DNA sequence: TGTGCCAGCAGCAAAGTACGGTCTTCCTATGGCTACACCTTC.

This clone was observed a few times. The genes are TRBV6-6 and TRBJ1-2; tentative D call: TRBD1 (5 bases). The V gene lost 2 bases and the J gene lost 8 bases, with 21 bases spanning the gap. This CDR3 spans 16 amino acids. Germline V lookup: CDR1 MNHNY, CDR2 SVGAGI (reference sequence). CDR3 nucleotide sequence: TGTGCCAGCAGTTACGGGGGTGCGGGAGTGACTATGGGCTACACCTTC. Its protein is CASSYGGAGVTMGYTF.

For the CDR3, the DNA is TGTGCCAGCAGACCCACGGCCAAACCGGGGGAGACCCAGTACTTC. It yields the protein CASRPTAKPGETQYF. The chain recombines TRBV3-1 (or the pseudogene TRBV3-2) with TRBJ2-5, with D perhaps TRBD2 (5 bases). Germline-derived CDR1 and CDR2 are LGHDT and YNNKEL (reference sequence). V was trimmed by 6 bases and J by 5 bases, leaving 19 bases between them. The CDR3 is 15 residues long.

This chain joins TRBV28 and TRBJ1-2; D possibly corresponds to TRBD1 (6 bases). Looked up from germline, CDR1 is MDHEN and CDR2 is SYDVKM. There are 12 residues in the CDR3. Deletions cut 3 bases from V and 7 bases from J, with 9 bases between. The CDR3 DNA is TGTGCCAGCAGTTTTCAGGGGTTTGGCTACACCTTC. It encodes CASSFQGFGYTF.

CDR3 DNA: TGTGCCAGCACCTCTCTTGGACAGCTGTACCAAGAGACCCAGTACTTC. Its translation: CASTSLGQLYQETQYF. This chain links TRBV28 with TRBJ2-5; possibly TRBD1 for D (6 bases). V was cut by 7 bases and J by 0 bases, with 18 bases left in between. CDR1 and CDR2 from the germline V gene are MDHEN and SYDVKM. The CDR3 loop spans 16 amino acids.

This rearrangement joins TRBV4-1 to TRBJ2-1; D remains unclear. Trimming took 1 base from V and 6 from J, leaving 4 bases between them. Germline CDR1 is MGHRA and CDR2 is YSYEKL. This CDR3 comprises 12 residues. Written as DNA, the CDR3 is TGCGCCAGCAGCCAAGTAGTCAATGAGCAGTTCTTC. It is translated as CASSQVVNEQFF.

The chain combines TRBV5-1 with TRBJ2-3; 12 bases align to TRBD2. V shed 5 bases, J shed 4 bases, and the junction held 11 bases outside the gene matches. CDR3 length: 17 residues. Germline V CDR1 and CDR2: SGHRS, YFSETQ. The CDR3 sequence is CASRAISSGGAPDTQYF. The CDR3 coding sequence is TGCGCCAGCAGGGCGATCTCTAGCGGGGGGGCCCCAGATACGCAGTATTTT.

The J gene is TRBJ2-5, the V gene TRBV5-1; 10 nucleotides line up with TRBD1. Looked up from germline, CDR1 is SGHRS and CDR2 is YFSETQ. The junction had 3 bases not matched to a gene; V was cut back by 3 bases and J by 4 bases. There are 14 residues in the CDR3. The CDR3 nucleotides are TGCGCCAGCAGCTGGGGACAGGGGATAGAGACCCAGTACTTC. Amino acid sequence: CASSWGQGIETQYF. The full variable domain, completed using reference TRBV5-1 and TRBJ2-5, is KAGVTQTPRYLIKTRGQQVTLSCSPISGHRSVSWYQQTPGQGLQFLFEYFSETQRNKGNFPGRFSGRQFSNSRSEMNVSTLELGDSALYLCASSWGQGIETQYFGPGTRLLVL.

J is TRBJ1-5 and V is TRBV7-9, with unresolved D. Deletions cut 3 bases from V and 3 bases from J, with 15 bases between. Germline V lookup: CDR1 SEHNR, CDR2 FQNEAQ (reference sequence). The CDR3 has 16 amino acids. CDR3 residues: CASSFSAAAANQPQHF. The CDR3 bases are TGTGCCAGCAGCTTTTCGGCTGCCGCGGCCAATCAGCCCCAGCATTTT.

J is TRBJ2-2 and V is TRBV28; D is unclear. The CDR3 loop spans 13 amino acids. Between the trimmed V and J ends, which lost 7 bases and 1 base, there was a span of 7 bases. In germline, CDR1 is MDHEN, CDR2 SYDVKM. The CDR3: CASTLGNTGELFF. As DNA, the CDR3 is TGTGCCAGCACCCTCGGGAACACCGGGGAGCTGTTTTTT.

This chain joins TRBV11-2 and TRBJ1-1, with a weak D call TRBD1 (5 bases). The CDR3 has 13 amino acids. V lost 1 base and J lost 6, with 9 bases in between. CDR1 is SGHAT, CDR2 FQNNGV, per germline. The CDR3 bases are TGTGCCAGCAGCTTAGGGAGGGGCGCTGAAGCTTTCTTT. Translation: CASSLGRGAEAFF.

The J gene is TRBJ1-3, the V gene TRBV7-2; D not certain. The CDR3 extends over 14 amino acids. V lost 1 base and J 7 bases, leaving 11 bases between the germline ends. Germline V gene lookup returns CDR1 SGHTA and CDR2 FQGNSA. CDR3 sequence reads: CASSLGGGGNTIYF. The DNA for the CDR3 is TGTGCCAGCAGCTTAGGTGGAGGAGGGAACACCATATATTTT.

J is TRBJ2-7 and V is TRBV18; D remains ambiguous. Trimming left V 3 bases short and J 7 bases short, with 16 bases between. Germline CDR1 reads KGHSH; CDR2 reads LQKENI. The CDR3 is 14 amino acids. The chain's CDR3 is CASSPLLGPGEQYF. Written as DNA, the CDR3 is TGTGCCAGCTCACCCCTACTTGGCCCCGGGGAGCAGTACTTC.

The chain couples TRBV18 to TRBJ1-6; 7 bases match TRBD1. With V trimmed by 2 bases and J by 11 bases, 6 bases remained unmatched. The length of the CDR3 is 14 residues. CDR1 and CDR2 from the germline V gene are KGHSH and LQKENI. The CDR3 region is CASSPGTAGAPLHF. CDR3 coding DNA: TGTGCCAGCTCACCAGGGACAGCGGGAGCACCCCTCCACTTT.

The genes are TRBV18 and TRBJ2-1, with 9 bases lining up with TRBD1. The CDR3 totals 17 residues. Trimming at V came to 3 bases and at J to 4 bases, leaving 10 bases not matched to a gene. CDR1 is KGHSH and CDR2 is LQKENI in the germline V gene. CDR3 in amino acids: CASSPFSTGGSYNEQFF. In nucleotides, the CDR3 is TGTGCCAGCTCACCCTTTTCGACAGGGGGTAGTTACAATGAGCAGTTCTTC.

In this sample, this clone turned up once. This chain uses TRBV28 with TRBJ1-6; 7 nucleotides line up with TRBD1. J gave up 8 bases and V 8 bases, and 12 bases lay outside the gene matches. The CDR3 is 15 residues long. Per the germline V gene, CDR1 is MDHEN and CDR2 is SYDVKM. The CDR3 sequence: CASAKQGTYHSPLHF. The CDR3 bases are TGTGCCAGCGCTAAACAGGGGACCTACCATTCACCCCTCCACTTT. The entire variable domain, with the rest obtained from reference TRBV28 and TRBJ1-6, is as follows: DVKVTQSSRYLVKRTGEKVFLECVQDMDHENMFWYRQDPGLGLRLIYFSYDVKMKEKGDIPEGYSVSREKKERFSLILESASTNQTSMYLCASAKQGTYHSPLHFGNGTRLTVT.

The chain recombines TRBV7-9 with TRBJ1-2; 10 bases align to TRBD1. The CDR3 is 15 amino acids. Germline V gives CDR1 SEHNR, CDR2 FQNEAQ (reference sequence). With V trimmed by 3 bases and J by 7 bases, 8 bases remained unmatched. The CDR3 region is CASSFSGDRGGGYTF. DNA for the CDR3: TGTGCCAGCAGCTTCTCCGGGGACAGGGGTGGTGGCTACACCTTC.

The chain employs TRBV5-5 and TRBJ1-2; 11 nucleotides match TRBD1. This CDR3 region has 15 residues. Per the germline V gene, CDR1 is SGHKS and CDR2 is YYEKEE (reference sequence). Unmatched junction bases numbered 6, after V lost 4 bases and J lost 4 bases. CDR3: CASSQAGTGGYGYTF. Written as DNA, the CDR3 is TGTGCCAGCAGCCAAGCCGGGACAGGGGGCTATGGCTACACCTTC.